This note documents a single T cell receptor beta chain sequence. The authors' processing: It was from reference gene primer amplification that nucleated cell counts were estimated. This table comes from immunoSEQ multiplex PCR, and its TCRdb copy is limited to in-frame clones, with some not included. That table is the source of V, J and clone size, and D and trimming were worked out from the DNA. The sample holds 400,000 to 500,000 clones, 86% seen once. The CDR3 sequence is 16 residues long. The ends were cut back, 1 base at V and 1 base at J, with 10 bases in the middle. Germline CDR1 reads SGHDN; CDR2 reads FVKESK. These data are taken from a study of blood T cell repertoires in COVID-19. Overall study: PBMCs, B-cell-depleted T cells, or T cells were the source of the cDNA or gDNA that made up the material.

The clonotype was recovered from a woman in her twenties or thirties with active or convalescent COVID-19. The specimen sequenced was peripheral blood. The V and J genes are TRBV14 and TRBJ2-2, with a possible D match to TRBD1 (6 bases). The CDR3 is CASSQAGQRNTGELFF. The CDR3 DNA sequence: TGTGCCAGCAGCCAAGCGGGACAAAGGAACACCGGGGAGCTGTTTTTT.